What follows is one T cell receptor beta chain and its context. This sample was included in a study of shared clonotypes between healthy human individuals. The CDR3 is 17 residues long. V lost 0 bases to trimming and J lost 6 bases, with 15 bases between them. CDR1 is LNHNV, CDR2 YYDKDF, per germline (reference sequence). The protocol was immunoSEQ multiplex PCR, while the TCRdb copy is restricted to in-frame clones and leaves out a portion. The sample has 2,100,000 or so clones; under 97% are singletons. This sequence originates from a man aged 18 to 29 in good health. Sequencing was done on a sample of naive CD4+ T cells sorted from blood. Documented subset: CD45RA+ positively selected. The chain combines TRBV15 with TRBJ1-6, with a tentative D call TRBD1 (6 bases). CDR3 nucleotides: TGTGCCACCAGCAGAGATCCATCGGGACAACCTAATTCACCCCTCCACTTT. Its translation is CATSRDPSGQPNSPLHF.